Presented here are 18 T cell receptor beta chains from one specimen sequenced in a study of blood T cell repertoires in COVID-19. TCRdb's copy holds only in-frame clones and misses some; the assay was immunoSEQ multiplex PCR. The table includes about 150,000 clones, 60% to 85% detected once. Sequenced material: peripheral blood. These receptors all come from a man aged 50-59 years with active or convalescent COVID-19.

Comments on this clone: The identical CDR3 is also encoded by other nucleotide sequences in the sample. J is TRBJ1-5 and V is TRBV18; D unresolved. Trimming removed 1 base from V and 7 bases from J, with 8 bases in between. The germline CDR1 and CDR2 sequences are KGHSH and LQKENI. This CDR3 is 13 amino acids long. The CDR3 loop is CASSPQGDQPQHF. CDR3 bases: TGTGCCAGCTCACCACAGGGAGACCAGCCCCAGCATTTT.

The chain couples TRBV27 to TRBJ1-5, with TRBD1 matching over 8 bases. CDR3 size: 16 residues. V dropped 5 bases and J dropped 6; count of bases not matched to a gene: 12. Germline V gene sequence: CDR1 MNHEY, CDR2 SMNVEV (reference sequence). CDR3 loop: CASSATTGVGSQPQHF. In nucleotides, the CDR3 is TGTGCCAGCAGTGCCACGACAGGGGTAGGGAGTCAGCCCCAGCATTTT.

The chain combines TRBV5-1 with TRBJ2-7, with 7 bases identical to TRBD2. The CDR3 is 15 residues long. The V gene's germline CDR1 is SGHRS and CDR2 YFSETQ. Germline trimming cut 2 bases from V and 0 bases from J; bases unmatched to any gene: 5. The CDR3 DNA reads TGCGCCAGCAGCTTTGGGCCGGGGGGCTCCTACGAGCAGTACTTC. Translating gives CASSFGPGGSYEQYF.

This chain connects TRBV5-1 to TRBJ2-2; 9 bases map to TRBD1. J lost 5 bases, V lost 0 bases, and 8 bases had no gene match. This CDR3 spans 17 amino acids. The germline V gene has CDR1 SGHRS and CDR2 YFSETQ. Here the CDR3 DNA reads TGCGCCAGCAGCTTGGAAGGGACAGGGTATAGGACCGGGGAGCTGTTTTTT. As protein: CASSLEGTGYRTGELFF.

The V gene is TRBV28, the J gene TRBJ1-2; TRBD1 might be the D (6 bases). The CDR3 loop spans 13 amino acids. V gave up 9 bases and J gave up 0 bases, with 11 bases separating them. The V gene's germline CDR1 is MDHEN and CDR2 SYDVKM. The DNA for the CDR3 is TGTGCCAGTGGGACACCTGCTAACTATGGCTACACCTTC. Amino acids: CASGTPANYGYTF.

The chain couples TRBV27 to TRBJ2-7; 10 positions agree with TRBD1. The CDR3 runs 12 residues. Trimming took 5 bases from V and 12 from J; bases not matched to a gene: 7. Germline V gene lookup returns CDR1 MNHEY and CDR2 SMNVEV (reference sequence). The CDR3 spells CASSGQGVNLYF. In DNA form, the CDR3 reads TGTGCCAGCAGTGGACAGGGGGTAAATTTGTACTTC.

The CDR3 nucleotides read TGTGCCAGCAGTGAAGGTAGCAGCTCCTACAATGAGCAGTTCTTC. Its translation: CASSEGSSSYNEQFF. The genes are TRBV6-4 and TRBJ2-1; D unresolved. Germline V gene sequence: CDR1 MRHNA, CDR2 SNTAGT. The CDR3 is 15 amino acids. V lost 3 bases and J 0 bases, leaving 9 bases between the germline ends.

The rearrangement uses TRBV6-4 and TRBJ1-2, with 11 bases lining up with TRBD1. The germline V gene encodes CDR1 MRHNA and CDR2 SNTAGT. V dropped 4 bases and J dropped 7; count of bases not matched to a gene: 11. CDR3 length: 16 residues. The DNA for the CDR3 is TGTGCCAGCAGTGCGAGGGACAGGGGGGAATTCGCTGGCTACACCTTC. Its protein is CASSARDRGEFAGYTF.

The chain uses TRBV19 and TRBJ2-7; D gene ambiguous. Germline V gene lookup returns CDR1 LNHDA and CDR2 SQIVND (reference sequence). The CDR3 is 11 amino acids. Trimming removed 10 bases from V and 3 bases from J, with 10 bases in between. DNA of the CDR3: TGTGCCACCTCCCGCTACTACGAGCAGTACTTC. This codes for CATSRYYEQYF.

The chain combines TRBV11-3 with TRBJ1-4; 10 positions agree with TRBD1. Germline-derived CDR1 and CDR2 are SGHNT and YENEEA. Trimming took 5 bases from V and 8 from J; bases not matched to a gene: 11. This CDR3 contains 16 residues. CDR3 in amino acids: CASSEPRDRGREKLFF. DNA of the CDR3: TGTGCCAGCAGCGAGCCTCGGGACAGGGGTCGGGAAAAACTGTTTTTT.

The gene calls are TRBV6-5 and TRBJ2-7, with a possible D match to TRBD1 (6 bases). The CDR3 runs to 14 residues. The ends were cut back, 8 bases at V and 1 base at J, with 15 bases in the middle. Germline V gene data show CDR1 as MNHEY and CDR2 as SVGAGI. The CDR3: CASAVTGTSYEQYF. The CDR3 DNA follows: TGTGCCAGCGCTGTTACAGGGACGTCCTACGAGCAGTACTTC.

The gene calls are TRBV7-3 and TRBJ2-5, with TRBD2 matching over 7 bases. The J segment lost 5 bases and the V segment lost 5 bases, leaving 8 bases of the junction unmatched. CDR1 and CDR2 (germline): SGHTA, FQGTGA. This CDR3 is built from 14 residues. CDR3 DNA: TGTGCCAGCAGCCCCAGCGGGAATAAGGAGACCCAGTACTTC. Its translation is CASSPSGNKETQYF.

The chain links TRBV9 to TRBJ1-3; 8 nucleotides align to TRBD1. J was trimmed by 7 bases and V by 0 bases; bases with no gene match: 3. The germline V gene encodes CDR1 SGDLS and CDR2 YYNGEE. CDR3 length equals 14 residues. This CDR3 is CASSVDRGYNTIYF. As DNA, the CDR3 is TGTGCCAGCAGCGTAGACAGGGGGTATAACACCATATATTTT.

The chain combines TRBV7-2 with TRBJ2-6; the D is unclear. The germline V gene has CDR1 SGHTA and CDR2 FQGNSA. The V end was cut by 5 bases, the J end by 0 bases, with 5 bases between. This CDR3 spans 14 amino acids. CDR3 bases: TGTGCCAGCAGCCATAGCTCTGGGGCCAACGTCCTGACTTTC. As protein: CASSHSSGANVLTF.

The rearrangement uses TRBV11-3 and TRBJ2-2, with 9 positions matching TRBD2. Germline values: CDR1 SGHNT, CDR2 YENEEA. Unmatched junction bases numbered 8, after V lost 4 bases and J lost 2 bases. This CDR3 contains 17 residues. CDR3 in DNA: TGTGCCAGCAGCTCCCTCGCTAGCGGGATCAACACCGGGGAGCTGTTTTTT. Encoded protein: CASSSLASGINTGELFF. Variable domain in full (rest from reference TRBV11-3 and TRBJ2-2): EAGVVQSPRYKIIEKKQPVAFWCNPISGHNTLYWYLQNLGQGPELLIRYENEEAVDDSQLPKDRFSAERLKGVDSTLKIQPAELGDSAVYLCASSSLASGINTGELFFGEGSRLTVL.

This CDR3 is CASSPGLAGDEQFF. The CDR3 nucleotides are TGTGCCAGCTCACCCGGACTAGCGGGGGATGAGCAGTTCTTC. The chain couples TRBV18 to TRBJ2-1; 13 nucleotides match TRBD2. Germline V lookup: CDR1 KGHSH, CDR2 LQKENI. V was clipped by 3 bases and J by 8 bases; unmatched bases: 1. This CDR3 has 14 residues.

The rearrangement links TRBV7-2 to TRBJ1-2, with 7 positions matching TRBD1. CDR1 is SGHTA, CDR2 FQGNSA, per germline. CDR3 length: 15 residues. The trim removed 5 bases at V and 6 bases at J, leaving 12 bases unmatched. The chain's CDR3 is CASSLLRQGMNGYTF. The CDR3 bases are TGTGCCAGCAGCCTCCTTAGACAGGGAATGAATGGCTACACCTTC.

This rearrangement joins TRBV5-6 to TRBJ1-1, with D possibly TRBD1 on 5 matching bases. Between the trimmed V and J ends, which lost 2 bases and 10 bases, there was a span of 9 bases. The CDR3 extends over 11 amino acids. Germline V CDR1 and CDR2: SGHDT, YYEEEE. The CDR3 DNA is TGTGCCAGCAGCTTAAGCGGGGGAGCTTTCTTT. This encodes CASSLSGGAFF.